This entry lists 4 T cell receptor beta chains sequenced from one sample in a study of post-analysis software for immune sequencing data. These receptors lack a known antigen. TCR beta cDNA libraries had unique molecular identifiers. TCRdb reprocessed the PCR reads via MiXCR and lists one record per CDR3 protein. The table shows about 500,000 distinct CDR3 sequences, with around 40% occurring only once. Study-level findings and limits: Comparison of patients with controls showed 5 or 6 TRBV segments more frequent in patients, TRBV5-6, TRBV5-1 and TRBV20-1 among them.

Sequenced input: blood. The receptors derive from a girl aged 5-17 years with multiple sclerosis.

V is TRBV27 and J is TRBJ2-7, with D unresolved. The CDR3 runs to 15 residues. CDR1 and CDR2 (germline): MNHEY, SMNVEV (reference sequence). The ends were cut back, 2 bases at V and 0 bases at J, with 11 bases in the middle. This CDR3 is CASSLGSSSSYEQYF. CDR3 DNA sequence: TGTGCCAGCAGTTTAGGAAGCAGTAGCTCCTACGAGCAGTACTTC.

The rearrangement joins TRBV4-2 to TRBJ2-1, with D unresolved. The CDR3 totals 16 residues. The V end lost 4 bases, the J end lost 9 bases, and 22 bases lay between the germline ends. CDR1 LGHNA and CDR2 YNFKEQ come from the germline V gene. The CDR3: CASSLQSESAWGEQFF. CDR3 nucleotides: TGTGCCAGCAGCCTACAGTCCGAGTCGGCATGGGGTGAGCAGTTCTTC.

This rearrangement joins TRBV27 to TRBJ2-2; no firm D call. Trimming cost V 0 bases and J 7 bases, with 0 bases left between them. Germline assignment: CDR1 MNHEY and CDR2 SMNVEV (reference sequence). This CDR3 has 11 amino acids. For the CDR3, the DNA is TGTGCCAGCAGTTTATCCGGGGAGCTGTTTTTT. This sequence encodes CASSLSGELFF.

The sample holds a few counts of this clonotype. The DNA of the CDR3 is TGTGCCATCAGTGCCCGGGACTTAGGAGAGCAGTTCTTC. It specifies CAISARDLGEQFF. The V call is TRBV10-3, the J call TRBJ2-1; D may be TRBD2 (6 bases). V was clipped by 4 bases and J by 10 bases, with 14 bases between them. Germline V lookup: CDR1 ENHRY, CDR2 SYGVKD. This CDR3 contains 13 residues.